These 2 T cell receptor beta chains share one sample of origin, sequenced in a study of T cell responses to AZD1222 COVID-19 vaccine. Here immunoSEQ multiplex PCR was the method, and the copy in TCRdb shows in-frame clones only, minus some. Of tens of thousands of clones in the sample, around 83% are singletons; the top ten hold 5.6%. The sample consisted of peripheral blood, taken 28 days after the second AZD1222 dose. The receptors derive from an adult who received the AZD1222 COVID-19 vaccine.

The rearrangement uses TRBV3-1 (or the pseudogene TRBV3-2) and TRBJ1-5, with no clear D. Trimming cost V 1 base and J 3 bases, with 16 bases left between them. The germline V gene has CDR1 LGHDT and CDR2 YNNKEL (reference sequence). The CDR3 runs 17 residues. The CDR3 DNA reads TGTGCCAGCAGCCAAGGGTCTTCCCAGTATCCCAATCAGCCCCAGCATTTT. Residues: CASSQGSSQYPNQPQHF.

The chain couples TRBV5-6 to TRBJ2-7, with TRBD1 matching over 7 bases. V was clipped by 4 bases and J by 6 bases; unmatched bases: 7. Germline CDR1 and CDR2: SGHDT and YYEEEE. This CDR3 spans 13 amino acids. In DNA, the CDR3 is TGTGCCAGCAGCCTGGTGACAGGGAGCGAGCAGTACTTC. Its translation: CASSLVTGSEQYF.